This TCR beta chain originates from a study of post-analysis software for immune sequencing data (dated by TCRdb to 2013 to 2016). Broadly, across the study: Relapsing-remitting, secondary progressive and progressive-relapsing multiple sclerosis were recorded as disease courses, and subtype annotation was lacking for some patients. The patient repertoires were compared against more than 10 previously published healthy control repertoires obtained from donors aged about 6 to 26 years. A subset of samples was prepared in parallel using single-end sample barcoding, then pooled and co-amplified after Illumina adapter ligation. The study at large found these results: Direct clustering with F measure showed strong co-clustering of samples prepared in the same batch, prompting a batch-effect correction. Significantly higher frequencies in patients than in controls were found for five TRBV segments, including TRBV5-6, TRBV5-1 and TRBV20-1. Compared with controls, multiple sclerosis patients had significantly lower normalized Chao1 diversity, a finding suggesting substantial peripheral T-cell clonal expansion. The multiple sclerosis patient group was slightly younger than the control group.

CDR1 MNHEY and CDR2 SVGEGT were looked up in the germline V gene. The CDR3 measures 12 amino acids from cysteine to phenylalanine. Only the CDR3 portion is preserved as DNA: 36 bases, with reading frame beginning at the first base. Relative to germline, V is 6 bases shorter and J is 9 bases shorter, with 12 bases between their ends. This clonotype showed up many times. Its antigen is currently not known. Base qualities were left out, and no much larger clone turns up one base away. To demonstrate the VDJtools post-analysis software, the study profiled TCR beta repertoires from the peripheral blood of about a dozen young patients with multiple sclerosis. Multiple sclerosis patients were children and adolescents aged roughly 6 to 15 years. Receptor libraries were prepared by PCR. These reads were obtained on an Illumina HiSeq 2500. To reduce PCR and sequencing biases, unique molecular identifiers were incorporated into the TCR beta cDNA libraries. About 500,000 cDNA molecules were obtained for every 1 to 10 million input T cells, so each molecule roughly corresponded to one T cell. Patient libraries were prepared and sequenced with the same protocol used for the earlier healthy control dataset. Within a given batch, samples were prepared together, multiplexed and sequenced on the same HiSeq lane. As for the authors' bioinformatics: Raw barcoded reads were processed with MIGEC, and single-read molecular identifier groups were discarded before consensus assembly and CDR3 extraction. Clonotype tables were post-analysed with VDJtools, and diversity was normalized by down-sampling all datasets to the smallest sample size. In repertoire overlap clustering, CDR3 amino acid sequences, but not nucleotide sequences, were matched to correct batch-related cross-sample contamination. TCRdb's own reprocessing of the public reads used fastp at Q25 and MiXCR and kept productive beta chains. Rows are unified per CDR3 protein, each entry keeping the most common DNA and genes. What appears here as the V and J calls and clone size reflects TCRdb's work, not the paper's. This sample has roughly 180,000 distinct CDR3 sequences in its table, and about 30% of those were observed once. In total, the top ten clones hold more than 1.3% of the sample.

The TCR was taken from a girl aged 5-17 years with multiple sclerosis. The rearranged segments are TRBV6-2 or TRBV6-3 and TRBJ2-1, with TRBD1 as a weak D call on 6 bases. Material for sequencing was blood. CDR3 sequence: CASSWGPGEQFF. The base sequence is TGTGCCAGCAGCTGGGGGCCCGGTGAGCAGTTCTTC.